The 21 T cell receptor beta chains reported below all come from one sample, sequenced in a study of beta chain features in type 1 diabetes. The sequenced template was cDNA made from the entire isolated RNA. Here immunoSEQ multiplex PCR was the method, and the copy in TCRdb shows in-frame clones only, minus some. The sample lists 250,000 to 300,000 clones, more than 13% occurring once. Study outcomes and limitations: Researchers report that Type 1 diabetes patients had moderately but significantly shorter TCRB CDR3s across all four CD4+ subsets.

No antigen is known for these receptors. Sequencing was performed on naive CD4+ T cells from blood. These TCRs come from a man in his thirties or forties with type 1 diabetes.

The CDR3 DNA sequence: TGTGCCAGCAGCTTCGACAGGGGTGGTGCTTTCTTT. Amino acid sequence: CASSFDRGGAFF. This chain uses TRBV7-9 with TRBJ1-1, with TRBD1 matching over 8 bases. Germline CDR1 and CDR2: SEHNR and FQNEAQ (reference sequence). V dropped 3 bases and J dropped 11; count of bases not matched to a gene: 5. This CDR3 is built from 12 residues.

This clone was counted only a few times. The chain employs TRBV30 and TRBJ2-7, with D maybe TRBD2 (7 bases). The CDR3 spans 17 residues. The V end was cut by 3 bases, the J end by 0 bases, with 21 bases between. The germline V gene encodes CDR1 GTSNPN and CDR2 SVGIG (reference sequence). CDR3 sequence reads: CAWSAGTSGGYSYEQYF. For the CDR3, the DNA is TGTGCCTGGAGCGCAGGGACTTCGGGGGGCTACTCCTACGAGCAGTACTTC.

This chain connects TRBV6-1 to TRBJ2-1; 12 bases match TRBD2. Germline V gene data show CDR1 as MNHNS and CDR2 as SASEGT. With V trimmed by 6 bases and J by 10 bases, 4 bases remained unmatched. This CDR3 region has 13 residues. CDR3 residues: CASRVTSGREQFF. The CDR3 nucleotides read TGTGCCAGCAGGGTGACTAGCGGGAGAGAGCAGTTCTTC.

The V call is TRBV7-8, the J call TRBJ2-5; 8 nucleotides align to TRBD2. Germline trimming cut 1 base from V and 3 bases from J; bases unmatched to any gene: 1. CDR1 and CDR2 (germline): SGHVS, FQNEAQ. The CDR3 has 14 residues. CDR3 sequence: CASSLGTSKETQYF. In DNA form, the CDR3 reads TGTGCCAGCAGCTTAGGGACTAGCAAAGAGACCCAGTACTTC.

Here the CDR3 reads CASSPNRATNEKLFF. Here the CDR3 DNA reads TGTGCCAGCAGCCCCAACCGCGCAACTAATGAAAAACTGTTTTTT. The chain is built from TRBV4-2 and TRBJ1-4; no firm D call. Trimming left V 4 bases short and J 0 bases short, with 9 bases between. The CDR3 has 15 amino acids. Germline V gene sequence: CDR1 LGHNA, CDR2 YNFKEQ.

This clone was counted only a few times. Here the CDR3 DNA reads TGTGCCAGCAGTCCCCCGGGAGGGAGCACAGATACGCAGTATTTT. This gives the protein CASSPPGGSTDTQYF. J is TRBJ2-3 and V is TRBV28; 8 bases map to TRBD2. CDR1 is MDHEN, CDR2 SYDVKM, per germline. Trimming cost V 5 bases and J 0 bases; bases outside gene matches: 4. This CDR3 has 15 amino acids.

This clone was observed a handful of times. The chain joins TRBV6-1 to TRBJ1-1; D not resolved. V was cut by 6 bases and J by 0 bases, with 11 bases left in between. The CDR3 is made up of 14 amino acids. Germline CDR1 is MNHNS and CDR2 is SASEGT. DNA for the CDR3: TGTGCCAGCAGCTCACGGGAGGTGAACACTGAAGCTTTCTTT. Protein sequence: CASSSREVNTEAFF.

This clone was found a few times. J is TRBJ2-7 and V is TRBV28, with 8 bases fitting TRBD1. V lost 6 bases and J lost 1; bases outside the gene matches: 5. Germline V gene data show CDR1 as MDHEN and CDR2 as SYDVKM. The CDR3 spans 14 residues. CDR3 nucleotide sequence: TGTGCCAGCAGGAGTCAGGGGGCGTCCTACGAGCAGTACTTC. Amino acid sequence: CASRSQGASYEQYF.

This rearrangement joins TRBV5-1 to TRBJ2-3; tentatively, D is TRBD2 (6 bases). The CDR3 covers 14 residues. Deletions cut 1 base from V and 4 bases from J, with 10 bases between. CDR1 SGHRS and CDR2 YFSETQ come from the germline V gene. The CDR3 loop reads CASSLLEGPDTQYF. CDR3 DNA sequence: TGCGCCAGCAGCTTGCTGGAGGGCCCAGATACGCAGTATTTT. Filled out from reference TRBV5-1 and TRBJ2-3, the complete variable domain reads KAGVTQTPRYLIKTRGQQVTLSCSPISGHRSVSWYQQTPGQGLQFLFEYFSETQRNKGNFPGRFSGRQFSNSRSEMNVSTLELGDSALYLCASSLLEGPDTQYFGPGTRLTVL.

The chain couples TRBV10-3 to TRBJ2-4; 7 bases line up with TRBD1. From germline, CDR1 is ENHRY and CDR2 SYGVKD. The V segment lost 3 bases and the J segment 3 bases; nucleotides outside the gene matches: 5. This CDR3 region has 15 residues. CDR3 DNA sequence: TGTGCCATCAGTGATGGGACAGCGCACAAAAACATTCAGTACTTC. Protein product: CAISDGTAHKNIQYF.

The V and J genes are TRBV2 and TRBJ1-1; TRBD1 agrees at 10 bases. The CDR3 extends over 13 amino acids. With V trimmed by 4 bases and J by 11 bases, 7 bases remained unmatched. Germline V gene lookup returns CDR1 SNHLY and CDR2 FYNNEI. CDR3 in DNA: TGTGCCAGCAGTGGAGACAGGGGGCGCGAGGCTTTCTTT. Protein product: CASSGDRGREAFF.

This clone occurred a few times. The chain's CDR3 is CASSKQGTGELFF. The CDR3 nucleotides are TGTGCCAGCAGTAAACAGGGGACCGGGGAGCTGTTTTTT. The V and J genes are TRBV2 and TRBJ2-2; 7 nucleotides line up with TRBD1. The CDR3 is 13 residues long. In germline, CDR1 is SNHLY, CDR2 FYNNEI. Losses at the gene ends were 5 bases for V and 5 bases for J; bases not matched to a gene: 2.

This clone was counted only a few times. V is TRBV15 and J is TRBJ2-7; the D gene is possibly TRBD2 (5 bases). This CDR3 contains 16 residues. CDR1 is LNHNV and CDR2 is YYDKDF in the germline V gene (reference sequence). V lost 4 bases, J lost 4 bases, and 20 bases lay in between. The chain's CDR3 is CATSTPGGASLYEQYF. DNA for the CDR3: TGTGCCACCAGCACGCCTGGAGGAGCGAGTTTATACGAGCAGTACTTC.

This sequence joins TRBV28 and TRBJ2-2, with D perhaps TRBD2 (5 bases). Germline CDR1 and CDR2: MDHEN and SYDVKM. The germline V and J ends were trimmed by 6 bases and 7 bases, with 15 bases remaining between them. The CDR3 extends over 14 amino acids. The CDR3 coding sequence is TGTGCCAGCAGCATCACGGACGGGGTCGGGGAGCTGTTTTTT. Its protein is CASSITDGVGELFF.

This clone appeared a few times. This sequence joins TRBV30 and TRBJ1-5; D ambiguous. Looked up from germline, CDR1 is GTSNPN and CDR2 is SVGIG (reference sequence). The CDR3 contains 14 residues. Trimming pared 0 bases from V and 3 bases from J, leaving 9 bases between. The CDR3 protein is CAWSVNTNNQPQHF. CDR3 coding DNA: TGTGCCTGGAGTGTAAACACCAACAATCAGCCCCAGCATTTT.

This clone was detected a few times. J is TRBJ1-1 and V is TRBV7-9; possibly TRBD1 for D (5 bases). CDR1 SEHNR and CDR2 FQNEAQ come from the germline V gene (reference sequence). The CDR3 length is 12 residues. Trimming removed 8 bases from V and 1 base from J, with 8 bases in between. DNA of the CDR3: TGTGCCAGCGGAAGGGGGAACACTGAAGCTTTCTTT. It specifies CASGRGNTEAFF.

Only a few counts were recorded for this clone. The chain carries TRBV5-8 and TRBJ2-5; perhaps TRBD2 as D (6 bases). The V gene lost 5 bases and the J gene lost 5 bases, with 16 bases spanning the gap. Germline lookup yields CDR1 SGHTS and CDR2 YDEGEE. The CDR3 contains 14 residues. The CDR3 protein is CASSFGRGGETQYF. CDR3 in DNA: TGTGCCAGCAGTTTCGGGCGGGGCGGGGAGACCCAGTACTTC.

This clone was recorded a few times. The chain recombines TRBV9 with TRBJ2-1, with 8 bases identical to TRBD2. This CDR3 has 17 amino acids. The germline CDR1 and CDR2 sequences are SGDLS and YYNGEE. V dropped 0 bases and J dropped 2; count of bases not matched to a gene: 7. The CDR3 here is CASSVATGGRTYNEQFF. The DNA for the CDR3 is TGTGCCAGCAGCGTAGCTACTGGCGGGAGGACCTACAATGAGCAGTTCTTC. The full variable domain, its missing parts supplied by reference TRBV9 and TRBJ2-1, is DSGVTQTPKHLITATGQRVTLRCSPRSGDLSVYWYQQSLDQGLQFLIQYYNGEERAKGNILERFSAQQFPDLHSELNLSSLELGDSALYFCASSVATGGRTYNEQFFGPGTRLTVL.

The chain has TRBV19 and TRBJ1-5; D might be TRBD1 (6 bases). The CDR3 is 17 residues long. Germline CDR1 reads LNHDA; CDR2 reads SQIVND (reference sequence). Trimming removed 2 bases from V and 0 bases from J, with 14 bases in between. This CDR3 reads CASSITGQRYSNQPQHF. The CDR3, as DNA: TGTGCCAGTAGTATAACTGGACAGCGCTATAGCAATCAGCCCCAGCATTTT.

This clone was observed a few times. CDR3 amino acids: CASTSGRAANEQFF. The CDR3 region has the DNA TGTGCCAGCACTAGCGGGAGAGCCGCGAATGAGCAGTTCTTC. The V gene is TRBV2, the J gene TRBJ2-1; 10 bases map to TRBD2. Germline lookup yields CDR1 SNHLY and CDR2 FYNNEI. This CDR3 region has 14 residues. V was pared by 7 bases and J by 7 bases, with 7 bases of the junction left unmatched. Variable domain in full (rest from reference TRBV2 and TRBJ2-1): EPEVTQTPSHQVTQMGQEVILRCVPISNHLYFYWYRQILGQKVEFLVSFYNNEISEKSEIFDDQFSVERPDGSNFTLKIRSTKLEDSAMYFCASTSGRAANEQFFGPGTRLTVL.

This clone was counted between two and nine times. The CDR3 nucleotides are TGTGCCAGCAGTTACCGTCCAGATACGCAGTATTTT. Its protein product is CASSYRPDTQYF. The chain has TRBV6-6 and TRBJ2-3; D ambiguous. The CDR3 is 12 residues long. The germline CDR1 and CDR2 sequences are MNHNY and SVGAGI (reference sequence). V was pared by 2 bases and J by 4 bases, with 4 bases between.